This T cell receptor beta chain came from a study of blood T cell repertoires in COVID-19 (dated by TCRdb to about 2020). Some background on the complete study: Collaborator samples came from the United States, Italy and Spain and covered acute and convalescent phases of COVID-19. The prospective study material was composed of cDNA or gDNA derived from T cells, B-cell-depleted T cells, or PBMCs. Subjects who had been exposed to COVID-19, were actively infected with it, or had recovered from it provided the deeply sampled blood TCRbeta repertoires that made up the dataset. A freely available public database, intended as a resource for researchers studying the immune response to SARS-CoV-2, is where the repertoires were released. The samples were drawn from the first 160 participants of the ongoing ImmuneRACE study and from some 1,300 subjects provided by 6 global collaborators. A de-identified subject ID, COVID-19 status, age in years and sex were almost always included in the sample metadata. Where HLA class I and class II types were available, the types were taken from metadata supplied by the sample provider, not from assay-based typing.

Concerning this clone itself: No antigen is known for it. It has no much larger one-base neighbor in the sample; base qualities were not kept.

Trimming takes 6 bases from V and 5 bases from J, and the germline ends sit 14 bases apart. From a lookup of the germline V gene, CDR1 and CDR2 are SGHTA and FQGNSA. The CDR3, cysteine through phenylalanine, is 14 amino acids long. The sequence is cut down to CDR3 DNA, 42 bases in frame from base 1. Each collaborating institution followed its own protocols to collect whole blood in K2EDTA tubes. Collaborator samples were shipped for TCRbeta analysis as frozen whole blood, isolated PBMCs, or DNA extracted from either sample type. The immunoSEQ Assay, a bias-controlled multiplex PCR, was used to amplify TCRbeta CDR3 regions from genomic DNA. Per the original workflow: The number of nucleated cells in each sample was estimated by amplification of reference gene primers within the assay. To quantify the absolute abundance of each unique TCRbeta CDR3 rearrangement, sequence reads were collapsed and filtered. For each sample, productive Simpson clonality was calculated as the square root of Simpson's diversity index over productive rearrangements. TCRdb provides this immuneACCESS table in a form limited to in-frame rearrangements. Some clones are lacking; in checked studies, under half of them reflect an unresolved V gene, and why the rest are absent is not known. The V and J calls and clone size were taken over from that table, and D and trimming were inferred from the DNA. This sample comprises tens of thousands of clones, 82% of them detected only once. Of the sample, approximately 7.7% is held by the ten largest clones.

Broad study findings and their caveats: Clinical and demographic metadata were provided uncurated, with the amount varying by source and participant.

The sequence was obtained from a woman of 80 years or more with acute or convalescent COVID-19. Recombination linked TRBV7-2 to TRBJ1-5; perhaps TRBD1 is the D gene, with 5 bases matching. Sequencing was done on a sample of peripheral blood. The CDR3: CASSRPGGDQPQHF. The nucleotides read TGTGCCAGCAGTCGGCCGGGGGGGGATCAGCCCCAGCATTTT.